One and the same sample provided the 9 T cell receptor beta chains below, sequenced in a study of T-cell reconstitution after alpha-beta-depleted transplantation in children. Construction of the TCRbeta library involved unique molecular identifiers. TCRdb re-called the PCR reads with MiXCR, one entry per CDR3 protein. The table lists about 480,000 distinct CDR3 sequences, roughly an eighth of them singletons. Specimen: PBMCs from the stem cell graft donor, collected from the stem cell graft. The receptors come from a human donor who donated a stem cell graft to a child with combined immunodeficiency.

On this clonotype: The junction departs from the called germline gene at one end, perhaps through a read error. The chain uses TRBV20-1 and TRBJ1-5, with TRBD1 as a possible D gene (5 bases). This CDR3 has 16 amino acids. Looked up from germline, CDR1 is DFQATT and CDR2 is SNEGSKA (reference sequence). The CDR3 region has the DNA TGCTGTGCTAGAGATCTTAATCGACAGCCCAATCAGCCCCAGCATTTT. It specifies CCARDLNRQPNQPQHF.

Written as DNA, the CDR3 is TGCAGTGCAAGCCTAGCGGGGGGGATCACAGATACGCAGTATTTT. It yields the protein CSASLAGGITDTQYF. This rearrangement joins TRBV20-1 to TRBJ2-3; 12 positions match TRBD2. This CDR3 is built from 15 residues. Germline V gives CDR1 DFQATT, CDR2 SNEGSKA (reference sequence). Trimming took 6 bases from V and 2 from J; bases not matched to a gene: 6.

As regards this clonotype: A read error is possible here, since a much larger clone lies one base away. The CDR3 end shows no conserved phenylalanine or tryptophan, and so a read error is likely. The rearrangement uses TRBV6-1 and TRBJ2-2; the match to TRBD2 covers 11 bases. The V gene end was trimmed by 6 bases and the J gene end by 4 bases; junction bases not matched to a gene: 7. Germline V gene sequence: CDR1 MNHNS, CDR2 SASEGT. The CDR3 covers 16 residues. The CDR3 region is CASRRTSGSSTGELFI. In DNA form, the CDR3 reads TGTGCCAGCAGACGAACTAGCGGGAGTTCCACCGGGGAGCTGTTTATT.

The chain combines TRBV30 with TRBJ2-3; 9 bases fit TRBD2. The germline V gene has CDR1 GTSNPN and CDR2 SVGIG (reference sequence). V trimming: 2 bases; J trimming: 6 bases; junction bases outside the gene matches: 9. The CDR3 contains 15 residues. CDR3 nucleotide sequence: TGTGCCTGGAGTAGGTTAGCGGGAGATATGGATACGCAGTATTTT. Translating gives CAWSRLAGDMDTQYF.

The genes are TRBV20-1 and TRBJ1-2; unclear D gene. Germline V CDR1 and CDR2: DFQATT, SNEGSKA (reference sequence). This CDR3 contains 13 residues. V lost 0 bases and J 2 bases, leaving 7 bases between the germline ends. CDR3 in DNA: TGCAGTGCTAGAGATCCTACCAACTATGGCTACACCTTC. It translates to CSARDPTNYGYTF.

This clonotype was counted ten times or more. The CDR3 reads CSAQTGAQETQYF. CDR3 coding DNA: TGCAGCGCCCAGACAGGGGCACAAGAGACCCAGTACTTC. The chain has TRBV29-1 and TRBJ2-5; 8 nucleotides align to TRBD1. The CDR3 sequence is 13 residues long. V lost 7 bases to trimming and J lost 2 bases; unmatched junction nucleotides: 6. Germline loops: CDR1 SQVTM, CDR2 ANQGSEA.

At least ten counts were recorded for this clonotype. V is TRBV5-6 and J is TRBJ1-2; 8 bases are a match to TRBD1. The CDR3 totals 15 residues. From germline, CDR1 is SGHDT and CDR2 YYEEEE. V dropped 3 bases and J dropped 2; count of bases not matched to a gene: 6. The CDR3, as DNA: TGTGCCAGCAGCTACGGGACAGGTTGGAACTATGGCTACACCTTC. It codes for CASSYGTGWNYGYTF.

The chain couples TRBV7-2 to TRBJ1-5; 9 bases are shared with TRBD1. Germline CDR1 SGHTA, CDR2 FQGNSA. The CDR3 spans 15 residues. Germline trimming cut 5 bases from V and 7 bases from J; bases unmatched to any gene: 9. The CDR3 reads CASSPVGQGRQPQHF. The CDR3, as DNA: TGTGCCAGCAGCCCTGTGGGACAGGGCCGGCAGCCCCAGCATTTT.

V usage is TRBV5-1 and J usage is TRBJ1-1; D remains unclear. The germline gives CDR1 SGHRS, CDR2 YFSETQ. The germline V and J ends were trimmed by 6 bases and 1 base, with 13 bases remaining between them. The CDR3 has 14 amino acids. CDR3 DNA: TGCGCCAGCACCCCGTGGATCCGGAACACTGAAGCTTTCTTT. Its translation is CASTPWIRNTEAFF.